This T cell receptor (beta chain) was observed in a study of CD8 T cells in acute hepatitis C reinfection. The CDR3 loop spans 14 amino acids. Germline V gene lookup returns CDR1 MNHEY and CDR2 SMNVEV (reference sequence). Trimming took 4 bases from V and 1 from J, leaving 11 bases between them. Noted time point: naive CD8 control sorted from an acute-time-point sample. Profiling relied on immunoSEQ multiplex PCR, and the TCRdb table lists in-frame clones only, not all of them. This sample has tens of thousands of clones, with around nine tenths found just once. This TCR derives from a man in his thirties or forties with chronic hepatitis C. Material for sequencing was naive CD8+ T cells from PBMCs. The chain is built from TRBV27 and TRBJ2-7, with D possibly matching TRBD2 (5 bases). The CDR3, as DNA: TGTGCCAGCAGTTCCCTAGCAGGTTCCTACGAGCAGTACTTC. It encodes CASSSLAGSYEQYF.